The clone carrying this TCR beta chain has a handful of counts. Antigen specificity is unknown. The sample belongs to a study of identical twins. Study outcomes and limitations: Twin-shared out-of-frame alpha sequences showed excess low generation probability. Cord blood beta clonotypes present at high abundance carried fewer insertions; no such pattern appeared in memory repertoires. The presence of invariant MAIT and iNKT cells could partly confound analyses of zero-insertion sequences.

Each cDNA held unique molecular identifiers, and template switching gave it a universal primer site. TCRdb reanalysed the 5' RACE reads using MiXCR and keeps one entry per CDR3 protein. The sample carries around 680,000 distinct CDR3 sequences, 8.6% recorded once. CDR1 is ENHRY, CDR2 SYGVKD, per germline. Trimming removed 2 bases at V and 3 bases at J, with 12 bases between. The CDR3 extends over 15 amino acids. This same sample was also taken into another study, of yellow fever vaccine responses in identical twins.

The genes are TRBV10-3 and TRBJ2-3; D perhaps matches TRBD2 (6 bases). The sequence came from a woman under 30 in good health. Sequenced input: PBMCs. CDR3 residues: CAISEGLARTDTQYF. Written as DNA, the CDR3 is TGTGCCATCAGTGAGGGTCTAGCGAGAACAGATACGCAGTATTTT.